This T cell receptor beta chain was identified in a study of technical replicates of blood from several donors. Concerning this clone: This sample includes further DNA sequences coding for the same CDR3.

Germline loops: CDR1 MNHEY, CDR2 SMNVEV (reference sequence). Losses at the gene ends were 1 base for V and 2 bases for J; bases not matched to a gene: 2. The CDR3 has 15 residues. Only in-frame clones appear in the TCRdb table, and some are missing; sequencing was by immunoSEQ multiplex PCR. The repertoire holds 78,000 or so clones, with about 91% as singletons. The chain recombines TRBV27 with TRBJ1-5, with TRBD1 identical over 7 bases. The receptor's source is a human donor in good health. Material: T cells isolated from PBMCs. The CDR3 sequence: CASSLFGTGNQPQHF. The CDR3 DNA is TGTGCCAGCAGTTTATTTGGGACAGGCAATCAGCCCCAGCATTTT.